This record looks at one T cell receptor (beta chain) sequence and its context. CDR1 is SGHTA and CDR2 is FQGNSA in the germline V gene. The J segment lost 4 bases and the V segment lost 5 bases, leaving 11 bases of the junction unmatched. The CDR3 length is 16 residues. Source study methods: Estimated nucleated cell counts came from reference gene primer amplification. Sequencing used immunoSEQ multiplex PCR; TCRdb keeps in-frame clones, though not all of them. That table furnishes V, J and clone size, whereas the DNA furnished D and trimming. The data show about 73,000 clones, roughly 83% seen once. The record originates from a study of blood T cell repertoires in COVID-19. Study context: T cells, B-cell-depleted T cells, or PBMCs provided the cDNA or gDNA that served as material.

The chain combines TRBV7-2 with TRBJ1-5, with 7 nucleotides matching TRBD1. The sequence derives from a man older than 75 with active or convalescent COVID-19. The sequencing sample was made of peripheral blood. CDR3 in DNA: TGTGCCAGCAGCAAAAGACAGGGAATGGGGAATCAGCCCCAGCATTTT. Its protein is CASSKRQGMGNQPQHF.